This is a list of T cell receptor beta chains from one sample in a study of identical twins. MiXCR, run by TCRdb on the 5' RACE reads, gives a single entry per CDR3 protein. In the table there are about 260,000 distinct CDR3 sequences, roughly 7% of which are singletons. A further study also used this sample, focusing on yellow fever vaccine responses in identical twins.

The sequencing input was memory (CD45RO+) T cells sorted from blood. The receptors were gathered from a young woman in good health. The CDR3 runs from the conserved cysteine through the conserved F or W. A D gene is named only where the DNA matches it firmly. For some rows the clone size is stated as once, few or many, or as a class when expanded; others skip it.

D gene | J gene | clone size | V gene | CDR3 DNA | CDR3 protein
TRBD1 | TRBJ1-4 | few | TRBV28 | TGTGCCAGCAGACTTTTCGGGACAGTTGATGAAAAACTGTTTTTT | CASRLFGTVDEKLFF
TRBD2 | TRBJ2-1 | many | TRBV10-3 | TGTGCCATCAGTTCCGGGACTAGCGGCCTTGGGCACCAGTTCTTC | CAISSGTSGLGHQFF
TRBD2 | TRBJ2-5 | many | TRBV7-6 | TGTGCCAGCAGCCCCACTAGCGGGAGGGAGACCCAGTACTTC | CASSPTSGRETQYF
- | TRBJ2-5 | - | TRBV5-6 | TGTGCCAGCAGCCCTCATGGGGGGATTCAAGAGACCCAGTACTTC | CASSPHGGIQETQYF
- | TRBJ1-2 | many | TRBV7-9 | TGTGCCAGCAGCCTACTGAACCCCGGGACCTATGGCTACACCTTC | CASSLLNPGTYGYTF
TRBD1 | TRBJ1-2 | - | TRBV4-1 | TGCGCCAGCAGCCAAGATAGCGGACAGGGATTTAAGGGCTACACCTTC | CASSQDSGQGFKGYTF
TRBD2 | TRBJ2-3 | - | TRBV29-1 | TGCAGCGTCCAGCGGGAGACACTCACAGATACGCAGTATTTT | CSVQRETLTDTQYF
- | TRBJ2-2 | few | TRBV12-3/TRBV12-4 | TGTGCCAGCAGTTTAATAGGGGCGAACACCGGGGAGCTGTTTTTT | CASSLIGANTGELFF
TRBD2 | TRBJ2-7 | many | TRBV29-1 | TGCAGCGTTGGGACTAGCGGGACCTACGAGCAGTACTTC | CSVGTSGTYEQYF
TRBD2 | TRBJ2-4 | few | TRBV4-1 | TGCGCCAGCAGCCAAGGAATCGCCCGCGGGAGAGGGGCAAACATTCAGTACTTC | CASSQGIARGRGANIQYF
- | TRBJ2-2 | many | TRBV2 | TGTGCCAGCAGTGCAAAGGCTAGCTCGGTCGGGGAGCTGTTTTTT | CASSAKASSVGELFF
- | TRBJ2-2 | - | TRBV9 | TGTGCCAGCAGCGTTGCAGGGACTCTCACCGGGGAGCTGTTTTTT | CASSVAGTLTGELFF
- | TRBJ2-3 | - | TRBV3-1 | TGTGCCAGCAGCCAAGGGCTCGGGCAGATTCTCACAGATACGCAGTATTTT | CASSQGLGQILTDTQYF
- | TRBJ2-3 | few | TRBV20-1 | TGCAGTGCTAGGCAGAGGACGGGCACAGATACGCAGTATTTT | CSARQRTGTDTQYF
- | TRBJ1-6 | many | TRBV5-1 | TGCGCCAGCAGCTTCGACGCTAATAATTCACCCCTCCACTTT | CASSFDANNSPLHF
- | TRBJ1-2 | - | TRBV3-1 | TGTGCCAGCAGCCAAGCGACTTTAGGCTACACCTTC | CASSQATLGYTF
TRBD2 | TRBJ2-7 | many | TRBV4-1 | TGCGCCAGCAGCCAAGATTTCTCGGCTAGCGGGAGGGCATCCGAGCAGTACTTC | CASSQDFSASGRASEQYF
TRBD1 | TRBJ1-1 | many | TRBV29-1 | TGCAGCGTGGGACAGGGGGCGCGGGCTTTCTTT | CSVGQGARAFF
TRBD2 | TRBJ2-7 | few | TRBV2 | TGTGCCGGCGGGCTGGACGGGGGGGAGCAGTACTTC | CAGGLDGGEQYF
TRBD2 | TRBJ2-3 | many | TRBV10-3 | TGTGCCATCAGTGGTGACCGGGCGGGAGAAACAGATACGCAGTATTTT | CAISGDRAGETDTQYF
- | TRBJ1-2 | - | TRBV20-1 | TGCAGTGCTAGCGAACAGGGTGGTACTGGCTACACCTTC | CSASEQGGTGYTF
- | TRBJ2-4 | - | TRBV21-1 | TGTGCCAGCAGCCCGCGCCGGGGGGGGCATCACATTCAGTACTTC | CASSPRRGGHHIQYF
- | TRBJ2-5 | - | TRBV4-1 | TGCGCCAGCAGCCAGTGGTTACAAGAGACCCAGTACTTC | CASSQWLQETQYF
- | TRBJ2-1 | many | TRBV14 | TGTGCCAGCAGCCAAGACCCTCGGACTAACGGGTTCTTC | CASSQDPRTNGFF
TRBD1 | TRBJ1-1 | - | TRBV25-1 | TGTGCCAGCAGCAGGTCGGACAGGAGGACTGAAGCTTTCTTT | CASSRSDRRTEAFF
TRBD1 | TRBJ2-7 | few | TRBV29-1 | TGCAGCGTGATAGGACAGGCTCCCAGCTCGTACGAGCAGTACTTC | CSVIGQAPSSYEQYF
- | TRBJ1-5 | many | TRBV12-3/TRBV12-4 | TGTGCCAGCAGACCGAGCAGTGCTAGCAATCAGCCCCAGCATTTT | CASRPSSASNQPQHF
TRBD2 | TRBJ2-2 | many | TRBV29-1 | TGCAGCGTTTTAACCGGGACTAGCGGGAACACCGGGGAGCTGTTTTTT | CSVLTGTSGNTGELFF
- | TRBJ1-1 | - | TRBV5-5 | TGTGCCAGCAGCTCGGGGGGACTACAGCTGATGAACACTGAAGCTTTCTTT | CASSSGGLQLMNTEAFF
- | TRBJ2-1 | many | TRBV29-1 | TGCAGCGTATTCCCAGGATTTAGCGATGAGCAGTTCTTC | CSVFPGFSDEQFF
- | TRBJ1-5 | - | TRBV9 | TGTGCCAGCAGCCCAGGGCCCACCTATAGCAATCAGCCCCAGCATTTT | CASSPGPTYSNQPQHF
TRBD1 | TRBJ1-4 | few | TRBV4-2 | TGTGCCAGCAGCCAAGAAACCGGGACAGGGGGCGAAAAACTGTTTTTT | CASSQETGTGGEKLFF
- | TRBJ2-5 | few | TRBV5-6 | TGTGCCAGCAGCTTTCTTAGGACGAGCGGTGATAAAGAGACCCAGTACTTC | CASSFLRTSGDKETQYF
- | TRBJ2-2 | few | TRBV5-6 | TGTGCCAGCAGCTTGGGGAATTTGGGGACCGGGGAGCTGTTTTTT | CASSLGNLGTGELFF
- | TRBJ2-2 | few | TRBV5-1 | TGCGCCAGCAGCTTGACTCAGGTTGGCGGGGTGAACACCGGGGAGCTGTTTTTT | CASSLTQVGGVNTGELFF
- | TRBJ2-1 | few | TRBV7-2 | TGTGCCAGCAGCTTAGAGTCGGCTAATGAGCAGTTCTTC | CASSLESANEQFF
- | TRBJ2-2 | - | TRBV25-1 | TGTGCCAGCAGTGAATGGTGGAACACCGGGGAGCTGTTTTTT | CASSEWWNTGELFF
- | TRBJ2-1 | - | TRBV27 | TGTGCCAGCAGTTTTAGGCGGGCAGGGCCCAATGAGCAGTTCTTC | CASSFRRAGPNEQFF
- | TRBJ2-2 | - | TRBV9 | TGTGCCAGCATAGAAGAAAACACCGGGGAGCTGTTTTTT | CASIEENTGELFF
- | TRBJ1-6 | few | TRBV20-1 | TGCAGTGCTAGAGAGGGGTCTACGTTATTACCCCTCCACTTT | CSAREGSTLLPLHF
TRBD2 | TRBJ2-5 | - | TRBV6-1 | TGTGCCAGCAGTGAAGGTAGCGGGATGGAGACCCAGTACTTC | CASSEGSGMETQYF
- | TRBJ1-1 | few | TRBV29-1 | TGCAGCGTGGTATCAACCCTCACTGAAGCTTTCTTT | CSVVSTLTEAFF
- | TRBJ2-1 | - | TRBV24-1 | TGTGCCACCAGTGGTCTCGCCTCCAGATCTAGCGAACGGGGGTCCCCCTACAATGAGCAGTTCTTC | CATSGLASRSSERGSPYNEQFF
- | TRBJ2-3 | many | TRBV7-2 | TGTGCCAGCAGCTTACTCGGGGCCACAGATACGCAGTATTTT | CASSLLGATDTQYF
- | TRBJ2-7 | few | TRBV7-3 | TGTGCCAGCAGCTTAAGAGGGGGAAACGACGAGCAGTACTTC | CASSLRGGNDEQYF
- | TRBJ2-3 | few | TRBV5-1 | TGCGCCAGCAGCTCCGTCGGGCTAACGATCACAGATACGCAGTATTTT | CASSSVGLTITDTQYF
TRBD2 | TRBJ2-7 | many | TRBV12-3/TRBV12-4 | TGTGCCAGCGGAAGTAGCGGGAGTGGTGAGCAGTACTTC | CASGSSGSGEQYF
TRBD2 | TRBJ2-5 | few | TRBV7-2 | TGTGCCAGCAGCTTATCTAGCGGGGGGGCGAAGACCCAGTACTTC | CASSLSSGGAKTQYF
TRBD2 | TRBJ2-1 | - | TRBV11-3 | TGTGCCAGCAGCTTGGGAGTTACTAGCGGGGGGTACAATGAGCAGTTCTTC | CASSLGVTSGGYNEQFF
- | TRBJ2-6 | few | TRBV20-1 | TGCAGTGCTATGGGGGCCAACGTCCTGACTTTC | CSAMGANVLTF
- | TRBJ2-2 | - | TRBV9 | TGTGCCAGCAGCGTAGAAGAAAACAGGGAGCTGTTTTTT | CASSVEENRELFF
- | TRBJ1-2 | few | TRBV12-3/TRBV12-4 | TGTGCCAGCAGTTTTTCGGGTGGCTACACCTTC | CASSFSGGYTF
TRBD2 | TRBJ2-1 | few | TRBV19 | TGTGCCAGTACCGGGAGCGGGAGGGCCAATGAGCAGTTCTTC | CASTGSGRANEQFF